This TCR beta chain was sequenced during a study of a mutant IDH1 vaccine in newly diagnosed glioma. Study-wide context: Onset of vaccination occurred 4-6 weeks following radiotherapy alone, or with temozolomide cycles. Averaging approximately 42 years of age, treated patients were approximately 62% male and roughly 40% female.

Overall study results and limits: Pseudoprogression appears to have had no connection to changes in top peripheral T cell clonotypes. Vaccine-induced immune responses were detected in over 90% of patients.

The data were produced by immunoSEQ multiplex PCR, yet TCRdb's version contains in-frame clones alone and is incomplete. The table records around 36,000 clones, about 89% of them present only once. The germline V gene has CDR1 SGHNT and CDR2 YYREEE (reference sequence). This CDR3 comprises 18 residues. Trimming took 4 bases from V and 0 from J; bases not matched to a gene: 14. Time point denoted: week 5, during vaccination. The content of each vaccine dose was 300 ug of mutant IDH1 20-mer peptide, and topical imiquimod accompanied it. With respect to this clone: The target antigen is unknown.

The receptor was derived from a man between 50 and 59 years old with glioma. The material was PBMCs, obtained from a glioma patient whose treatment included an IDH1 peptide vaccine. V usage is TRBV5-4 and J usage is TRBJ2-3; TRBD1 matches at 7 bases. The CDR3: CASSRERGTEGSTDTQYF. The DNA for the CDR3 is TGTGCCAGCAGCCGAGAACGAGGGACAGAGGGTAGCACAGATACGCAGTATTTT.